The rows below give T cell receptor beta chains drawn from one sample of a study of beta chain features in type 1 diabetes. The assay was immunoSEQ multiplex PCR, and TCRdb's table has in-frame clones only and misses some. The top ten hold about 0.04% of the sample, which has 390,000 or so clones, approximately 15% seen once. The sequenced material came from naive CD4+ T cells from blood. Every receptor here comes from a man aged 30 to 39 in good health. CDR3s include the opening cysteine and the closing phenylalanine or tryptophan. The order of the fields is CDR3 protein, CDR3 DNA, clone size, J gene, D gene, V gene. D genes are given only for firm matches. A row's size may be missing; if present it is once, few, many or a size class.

CASSQERTGGHEQYF | TGCGCCAGCAGCCAAGAAAGGACAGGGGGCCACGAGCAGTACTTC | few | TRBJ2-7 | TRBD1 | TRBV4-3
CSLGGGGNTDTQYF | TGCAGTCTCGGGGGCGGAGGGAACACAGATACGCAGTATTTT | few | TRBJ2-3 | - | TRBV29-1
CASSEWGAREKLFF | TGTGCCAGCAGTGAATGGGGGGCCAGGGAAAAACTGTTTTTT | - | TRBJ1-4 | - | TRBV25-1
CASSFDRGTDTQYF | TGTGCCAGCAGCTTCGACAGGGGCACAGATACGCAGTATTTT | - | TRBJ2-3 | TRBD1 | TRBV7-2
CSVSTGSGNQPQHF | TGCAGCGTTTCGACCGGGTCCGGCAATCAGCCCCAGCATTTT | - | TRBJ1-5 | - | TRBV29-1
CASSEVLAEETQYF | TGTGCCAGCAGTGAAGTACTAGCGGAAGAGACCCAGTACTTC | few | TRBJ2-5 | TRBD2 | TRBV2
CASSQGTSSSLRNIQYF | TGCGCCAGCAGCCAAGGAACTTCTTCGTCGCTACGAAACATTCAGTACTTC | - | TRBJ2-4 | - | TRBV4-3
CASSIRPGQGFAYEQFF | TGTGCCAGCAGCATACGTCCGGGACAGGGTTTCGCCTATGAGCAGTTCTTC | few | TRBJ2-1 | TRBD1 | TRBV7-2
CAWSVPGNNEQFF | TGTGCCTGGAGTGTACCAGGGAACAATGAGCAGTTCTTC | few | TRBJ2-1 | - | TRBV30
CASMPEETQYF | TGTGCCAGCATGCCCGAAGAGACCCAGTACTTC | - | TRBJ2-5 | - | TRBV2
CAISAPGTGKTGANVLTF | TGTGCCATCAGTGCGCCCGGGACAGGGAAAACTGGGGCCAACGTCCTGACTTTC | - | TRBJ2-6 | TRBD1 | TRBV10-3
CASRPGPGSYQPQHF | TGTGCCAGCAGGCCGGGCCCGGGAAGCTATCAGCCCCAGCATTTT | - | TRBJ1-5 | - | TRBV27
CASSIRSGGGNTEAFF | TGTGCCAGTAGTATTAGGTCAGGGGGTGGAAACACTGAAGCTTTCTTT | - | TRBJ1-1 | TRBD1 | TRBV19
CASRFNRDTEAFF | TGTGCCAGCAGATTCAACAGGGACACTGAAGCTTTCTTT | few | TRBJ1-1 | - | TRBV7-2
CASSFLNEKLFF | TGTGCCAGCAGTTTTTTGAATGAAAAACTGTTTTTT | few | TRBJ1-4 | - | TRBV27
CAWTRGPAPGELFF | TGTGCCTGGACACGGGGACCAGCGCCCGGGGAGCTGTTTTTT | few | TRBJ2-2 | - | TRBV30
CASSQDPLPLRMAFF | TGCGCCAGCAGCCAAGATCCCCTCCCCCTACGGATGGCTTTCTTT | few | TRBJ1-1 | - | TRBV4-1
CASSQGQPSNQPQHF | TGTGCCAGCAGTCAGGGACAGCCTAGCAATCAGCCCCAGCATTTT | - | TRBJ1-5 | TRBD1 | TRBV6-6
CASSSGTTGELFF | TGTGCCAGCAGCTCCGGGACAACCGGGGAGCTGTTTTTT | - | TRBJ2-2 | - | TRBV13
CASTKWEGYEQFF | TGTGCCAGTACCAAATGGGAGGGGTATGAGCAGTTCTTC | few | TRBJ2-1 | TRBD2 | TRBV19
CASSGGVTEAFF | TGTGCCAGTAGTGGAGGGGTCACTGAAGCTTTCTTT | few | TRBJ1-1 | - | TRBV19
CAWRDSGDTEAFF | TGTGCCTGGAGAGATAGTGGGGACACTGAAGCTTTCTTT | few | TRBJ1-1 | - | TRBV30
CASSVGTGIGTDTQYF | TGTGCCAGCAGCGTTGGGACAGGGATTGGCACAGATACGCAGTATTTT | - | TRBJ2-3 | TRBD1 | TRBV9
CARGQGNQPQHF | TGTGCCCGTGGACAGGGCAATCAGCCCCAGCATTTT | - | TRBJ1-5 | TRBD1 | TRBV2
CASSPGQGSMELFF | TGCGCCAGCAGCCCGGGACAGGGGAGTATGGAGCTGTTTTTT | few | TRBJ2-2 | TRBD1 | TRBV4-3
CASSMGAGMTDTQYF | TGTGCCAGTAGTATGGGGGCGGGAATGACAGATACGCAGTATTTT | - | TRBJ2-3 | - | TRBV19
CASSPRGAGEDTQYF | TGTGCCAGCAGCCCCAGGGGGGCGGGGGAGGATACGCAGTATTTT | - | TRBJ2-3 | - | TRBV11-2
CASSLSHGLRTQYF | TGTGCCAGCAGTTTATCCCACGGGCTTAGGACCCAGTACTTC | few | TRBJ2-5 | - | TRBV27